The clone carrying this T cell receptor beta chain was seen a handful of times. The data were obtained in a study of blood T cell repertoires in COVID-19. Study overall: PBMCs, B-cell-depleted T cells, or T cells were the source of the cDNA or gDNA that made up the material.

The CDR3 runs 11 residues. Germline lookup yields CDR1 GTSNPN and CDR2 SVGIG (reference sequence). The V and J ends lost 7 bases and 0 bases respectively, with 6 bases between them. Authors' data handling: It was from reference gene primer amplification that nucleated cell counts were estimated. Measured with immunoSEQ multiplex PCR; TCRdb has only the in-frame clones, and not every one. V, J and clone size are taken as reported in that table, and D and trimming were inferred from the DNA itself. The sample yields about 98,000 clones, roughly 90% seen once. Enrolled during active infection, Seattle patients were then followed longitudinally.

The V call is TRBV30, the J call TRBJ1-2; the D is unclear. The sequence came from a woman in her 50s with COVID-19, enrolled during active disease. Input material: peripheral blood. The CDR3 bases are TGTGCCTCGGGGTCTAACTATGGCTACACCTTC. Translating gives CASGSNYGYTF.